The TCR beta chain described here comes from a study of T cell responses to AZD1222 COVID-19 vaccine. The V gene end was trimmed by 0 bases and the J gene end by 3 bases; junction bases not matched to a gene: 7. This CDR3 comprises 16 residues. Germline V gene sequence: CDR1 SGHRS, CDR2 YFSETQ. Assay: immunoSEQ multiplex PCR; the TCRdb copy retains only in-frame clones and omits some. The data show some 150,000 clones, roughly 94% seen once. Concerning this clone itself: The antigen remains unidentified.

Points from the study as a whole: Nearly half of unique spike-specific TCRs reportedly avoided B.1.351 and B.1.1.7 mutated regions. Donors, mostly white British, included more females; clonal diversity was possibly underestimated. Rises in breadth and depth of Spike-specific TCRs came after two AZD1222 doses.

The clonotype comes from an adult in good health. Material: peripheral blood, obtained on day 0 of MenACWY control vaccination. The chain recombines TRBV5-1 with TRBJ2-7, with 9 bases aligning to TRBD1. For the CDR3, the DNA is TGCGCCAGCAGCTTGGTACCAGGACAGGGGTTCTACGAGCAGTACTTC. It translates to CASSLVPGQGFYEQYF.